A single sample gave rise to the 29 T cell receptor beta chains below, sequenced in a study of T-cell memory formation after mild COVID-19 (dated by TCRdb to the early 2020s). Library generation was performed with 5' RACE. Sequencing relied on an Illumina NovaSeq 6000. TCRdb took the public reads, trimmed them with fastp at Q25, ran MiXCR for clone calling and kept in-frame beta chains. Here each entry gathers all rows of one CDR3 protein and keeps the most common genes and DNA. Within this sample are roughly 110,000 distinct CDR3 sequences, with over 13% of them counted one time only. 35% to 40% of the sample is taken by the ten largest. The specimen sequenced was PBMCs or a T cell subset sorted from them (not recorded which). The receptors here all came from a man aged 18 to 29 who had mild COVID-19 (a few samples of this study predate the infection). The sample titles of this study are shuffled in the database, so cell type and time point are left out; the donor was told from shared clones.

This chain uses TRBV5-8 with TRBJ2-3, with no clear D. CDR3 length: 12 amino acids. V was cut by 2 bases and J by 7 bases, with 8 bases left in between. Germline V CDR1 and CDR2: SGHTS, YDEGEE. The CDR3 coding sequence is TGTGCCAGCAGCTTAAGTGACCATACGCAGTATTTT. Encoded protein: CASSLSDHTQYF.

This clonotype was detected only a few times. The V gene is TRBV19, the J gene TRBJ2-2; a weak D match, TRBD1 (6 bases). V was trimmed by 9 bases and J by 1 base, leaving 9 bases between them. Germline lookup yields CDR1 LNHDA and CDR2 SQIVND (reference sequence). This CDR3 region has 13 residues. This CDR3 reads CASTGLNTGELFF. The CDR3 region has the DNA TGTGCCAGCACAGGGTTGAACACCGGGGAGCTGTTTTTT.

This clonotype was found a few times. The chain carries TRBV7-9 and TRBJ2-7; TRBD2 is a possible D gene (5 bases). Germline V gene lookup returns CDR1 SEHNR and CDR2 FQNEAQ (reference sequence). CDR3 size: 15 residues. V shed 5 bases and J shed 2 bases, with 16 bases lying between them. The CDR3 reads CASSPIGSGAYEQYF. The CDR3 DNA follows: TGTGCCAGCAGCCCAATAGGTTCCGGGGCCTACGAGCAGTACTTC.

The rearrangement joins TRBV24-1 to TRBJ1-1; D is possibly TRBD1 (5 bases). CDR3 length: 13 amino acids. V lost 9 bases to trimming and J lost 5 bases, with 15 bases between them. CDR1 and CDR2 (germline): KGHDR, SFDVKD. This CDR3 is CATEDRMGTEAFF. The CDR3 nucleotides are TGTGCCACCGAAGACAGAATGGGGACTGAAGCTTTCTTT.

This clonotype was observed a handful of times. The chain employs TRBV7-2 and TRBJ1-1, with D hard to call. The CDR3 loop spans 14 amino acids. V dropped 5 bases and J dropped 3 bases, with 13 bases sitting between them. Per germline, CDR1 SGHTA and CDR2 FQGNSA. CDR3 protein: CASSPSFGYTEAFF. CDR3 nucleotides: TGTGCCAGCAGCCCCTCGTTCGGGTACACTGAAGCTTTCTTT.

This rearrangement joins TRBV6-2 or TRBV6-3 to TRBJ1-1, with D possibly being TRBD1 (6 bases). V was shortened by 1 base and J by 5 bases, with 11 bases between the two germline ends. CDR1 and CDR2 (germline): MNHEY, SVGEGT. This CDR3 is built from 14 residues. For the CDR3, the DNA is TGTGCCAGCAGTTACTGGGGGCGAGGAACTGAAGCTTTCTTT. Encoded protein: CASSYWGRGTEAFF.

V is TRBV20-1 and J is TRBJ2-7; 8 bases match TRBD1. The V segment lost 0 bases and the J segment 4 bases; nucleotides outside the gene matches: 8. The CDR3 extends over 15 amino acids. Per germline, CDR1 DFQATT and CDR2 SNEGSKA (reference sequence). The DNA of the CDR3 is TGCAGTGCTAGAGATTCGACAGGGGTATGGTACGAGCAGTACTTC. Residues: CSARDSTGVWYEQYF.

This clonotype appeared many times. V is TRBV4-2 and J is TRBJ1-1, with D possibly being TRBD1 (5 bases). V dropped 7 bases and J dropped 6 bases, with 12 bases sitting between them. The CDR3 is 12 amino acids. CDR1 is LGHNA, CDR2 YNFKEQ, per germline. The CDR3 here is CASTDWGAEAFF. CDR3 in DNA: TGTGCCAGCACCGACTGGGGGGCTGAAGCTTTCTTT.

The chain employs TRBV13 and TRBJ1-5; D is unclear. V was clipped by 5 bases and J by 3 bases, with 5 bases between them. Germline assignment: CDR1 PRHDT and CDR2 FYEKMQ (reference sequence). The CDR3 contains 12 residues. CDR3: CASSTNNQPQHF. The CDR3, as DNA: TGTGCCAGCAGCACAAACAATCAGCCCCAGCATTTT.

A few counts support this clonotype. The chain joins TRBV19 to TRBJ1-2; D possibly corresponds to TRBD1 (5 bases). The germline gives CDR1 LNHDA, CDR2 SQIVND (reference sequence). Trimming took off 11 bases at V and 9 bases at J, with 19 bases between the two ends. The CDR3 runs to 12 residues. CDR3 bases: TGTGCCTCGTCCTCGGGCAGGGTGAGCTACACCTTC. It encodes CASSSGRVSYTF. The whole variable domain, remainder taken from reference TRBV19 and TRBJ1-2, is DGGITQSPKYLFRKEGQNVTLSCEQNLNHDAMYWYRQDPGQGLRLIYYSQIVNDFQKGDIAEGYSVSREKKESFPLTVTSAQKNPTAFYLCASSSGRVSYTFGSGTRLTVV.

CDR3 in amino acids: CASSPRMGLSEPQHF. CDR3 DNA sequence: TGTGCCAGCAGCCCGCGAATGGGACTCTCGGAGCCCCAGCATTTT. The rearrangement uses TRBV3-1 and TRBJ1-5; D perhaps matches TRBD1 (5 bases). This CDR3 spans 15 amino acids. With 4 bases removed from V and 8 bases from J, the gap between germline ends came to 18 bases. The germline gives CDR1 LGHDT, CDR2 YNNKEL (reference sequence).

The table lists this clonotype with a few counts. The V call is TRBV19, the J call TRBJ2-1; no clear D gene. Per the germline V gene, CDR1 is LNHDA and CDR2 is SQIVND (reference sequence). This CDR3 has 15 amino acids. Trimming pared 3 bases from V and 0 bases from J, leaving 9 bases between. The CDR3 DNA is TGTGCCAGTAGTATCGTCTCCATCTCCTACAATGAGCAGTTCTTC. This translates into CASSIVSISYNEQFF.

This clonotype was seen more than once but under ten times. The chain is built from TRBV29-1 and TRBJ1-5, with TRBD1 as a possible D gene (5 bases). Germline lookup yields CDR1 SQVTM and CDR2 ANQGSEA. V lost 6 bases, J lost 0 bases, and 9 bases lay in between. This CDR3 has 13 residues. CDR3 DNA: TGCAGCGTCGGGGACGATAGCAATCAGCCCCAGCATTTT. It specifies CSVGDDSNQPQHF.

The rearrangement uses TRBV4-1 and TRBJ2-5, with 7 nucleotides matching TRBD1. V shed 0 bases, J shed 5 bases, and the junction held 3 bases outside the gene matches. Germline loops: CDR1 MGHRA, CDR2 YSYEKL. This CDR3 comprises 14 residues. CDR3 DNA: TGCGCCAGCAGCCAAGAGACAGGGTGGGAGACCCAGTACTTC. Translated, it gives CASSQETGWETQYF.

This clonotype occurred a few times. The chain joins TRBV19 to TRBJ1-5; D uncertain. Trimming removed 7 bases at V and 0 bases at J, with 13 bases between. The CDR3 is 15 amino acids. Germline lookup yields CDR1 LNHDA and CDR2 SQIVND (reference sequence). This chain's CDR3 is CASKGGFYSNQPQHF. DNA for the CDR3: TGTGCCAGTAAAGGAGGATTTTATAGCAATCAGCCCCAGCATTTT.

This clonotype was counted only a few times. The rearrangement uses TRBV5-1 and TRBJ1-2; TRBD1 aligns across 7 bases. The germline gives CDR1 SGHRS, CDR2 YFSETQ. The CDR3 runs to 16 residues. The ends lost 0 bases at V and 3 bases at J; junction bases unmatched: 8. The CDR3 bases are TGCGCCAGCAGCTTGGAGTCGGGGACAGTCGACTATGGCTACACCTTC. This sequence encodes CASSLESGTVDYGYTF.

The genes are TRBV4-1 and TRBJ2-3; 12 positions agree with TRBD1. Germline-derived CDR1 and CDR2 are MGHRA and YSYEKL. V was clipped by 1 base and J by 6 bases; unmatched bases: 5. This CDR3 has 16 amino acids. For the CDR3, the DNA is TGCGCCAGCAGCCAAGGGGACAGGGGGCCCATCGATACGCAGTATTTT. It translates to CASSQGDRGPIDTQYF.

The gene calls are TRBV7-9 and TRBJ2-1, with TRBD1 matching 8 bases. The germline V gene has CDR1 SEHNR and CDR2 FQNEAQ (reference sequence). The V gene end was trimmed by 2 bases and the J gene end by 6 bases; junction bases not matched to a gene: 3. The CDR3 runs 14 residues. DNA for the CDR3: TGTGCCAGCAGCTTACGGACAGGGAGCAATGAGCAGTTCTTC. The encoded protein is CASSLRTGSNEQFF.

This clonotype was detected only a few times. The chain joins TRBV29-1 to TRBJ2-1, with 7 bases identical to TRBD1. CDR1 SQVTM and CDR2 ANQGSEA come from the germline V gene. The CDR3 length is 16 residues. The trim removed 1 base at V and 5 bases at J, leaving 11 bases unmatched. CDR3 sequence reads: CSVEGFRDSLNNEQFF. CDR3 bases: TGCAGCGTTGAAGGATTCCGGGACAGTCTCAACAATGAGCAGTTCTTC.

This rearrangement joins TRBV7-9 to TRBJ2-7; 8 bases align to TRBD1. Trimming removed 1 base from V and 0 bases from J; junction bases left unmatched: 8. CDR3 length equals 17 residues. Germline V lookup: CDR1 SEHNR, CDR2 FQNEAQ (reference sequence). Written as DNA, the CDR3 is TGTGCCAGCAGCTTAGGCCCGGACAGGGCAAACTCCTACGAGCAGTACTTC. Translation gives CASSLGPDRANSYEQYF.

This clonotype was recorded at least ten times. V and J are TRBV10-3 and TRBJ2-5, with TRBD2 identical over 10 bases. V dropped 2 bases and J dropped 5; count of bases not matched to a gene: 8. Germline-derived CDR1 and CDR2 are ENHRY and SYGVKD. This CDR3 has 16 residues. The CDR3 region is CAISEPAGGPMETQYF. CDR3 DNA: TGTGCCATCAGTGAGCCAGCGGGGGGGCCTATGGAGACCCAGTACTTC.

The chain has TRBV5-1 and TRBJ1-3, with TRBD1 matching 9 bases. The CDR3 is 15 residues long. CDR1 and CDR2 from the germline V gene are SGHRS and YFSETQ. The V segment lost 0 bases and the J segment 3 bases; nucleotides outside the gene matches: 1. The CDR3 DNA sequence: TGCGCCAGCAGCTTGGACAGGGGGCTTGGAAACACCATATATTTT. Translated, it gives CASSLDRGLGNTIYF.

This clonotype was seen a handful of times. V gene TRBV7-9 combines with J gene TRBJ1-1, with D tentatively TRBD1 (5 bases). V dropped 6 bases and J dropped 6 bases, with 11 bases sitting between them. The CDR3 is made up of 12 amino acids. Germline-derived CDR1 and CDR2 are SEHNR and FQNEAQ (reference sequence). The CDR3 coding sequence is TGTGCCAGCAGAGCAGGGCCGGCTGAAGCTTTCTTT. It translates to CASRAGPAEAFF.

The CDR3 reads CASITGTAYNEQFF. In DNA, the CDR3 is TGTGCCAGCATAACCGGGACAGCCTACAATGAGCAGTTCTTC. V gene TRBV2 combines with J gene TRBJ2-1; 7 bases map to TRBD1. The V gene's germline CDR1 is SNHLY and CDR2 FYNNEI. Trimming took 7 bases from V and 2 from J; bases not matched to a gene: 5. CDR3 length: 14 residues.

The chain carries TRBV7-9 and TRBJ2-1; D might be TRBD1 (6 bases). The V end was cut by 8 bases, the J end by 8 bases, with 19 bases between. The CDR3 consists of 14 residues. Germline CDR1 is SEHNR and CDR2 is FQNEAQ (reference sequence). CDR3 nucleotide sequence: TGTGCCAGCTGCCGGGACAAAGAGGTGGATGAGCAGTTCTTC. This encodes CASCRDKEVDEQFF.

This clonotype was detected ten times or more. The chain is built from TRBV7-3 and TRBJ2-1; TRBD1 aligns across 10 bases. Germline V lookup: CDR1 SGHTA, CDR2 FQGTGA. The CDR3 is 15 residues long. V was pared by 5 bases and J by 4 bases, with 5 bases of the junction left unmatched. CDR3: CASSPEGQGYNEQFF. Written as DNA, the CDR3 is TGTGCCAGCAGCCCCGAGGGACAGGGGTACAATGAGCAGTTCTTC.

The sample holds many counts of this clonotype. The chain links TRBV7-9 to TRBJ2-1, with TRBD2 identical over 7 bases. This CDR3 is built from 13 residues. Germline V lookup: CDR1 SEHNR, CDR2 FQNEAQ (reference sequence). The trim removed 4 bases at V and 8 bases at J, leaving 5 bases unmatched. DNA for the CDR3: TGTGCCAGCAGCTCGGGACTAATAGATGAGCAGTTCTTC. This codes for CASSSGLIDEQFF.

The chain joins TRBV12-3 or TRBV12-4 to TRBJ2-3, with D maybe TRBD2 (7 bases). There are 14 residues in the CDR3. Trimming took 10 bases from V and 3 from J, leaving 17 bases between them. The CDR3 loop is CATTWGGGTDTQYF. CDR3 bases: TGTGCCACCACTTGGGGAGGGGGGACAGATACGCAGTATTTT.

J is TRBJ2-2 and V is TRBV28, with D perhaps given as TRBD1 or TRBD2 (6 bases each). Per germline, CDR1 MDHEN and CDR2 SYDVKM. This CDR3 comprises 16 residues. V dropped 6 bases and J dropped 5 bases, with 19 bases sitting between them. The CDR3 DNA reads TGTGCCAGCAGGGGGGGCTGGGCCTTAGAAACCGGGGAGCTGTTTTTT. Protein product: CASRGGWALETGELFF. The variable domain in full, completed from reference TRBV28 and TRBJ2-2, reads DVKVTQSSRYLVKRTGEKVFLECVQDMDHENMFWYRQDPGLGLRLIYFSYDVKMKEKGDIPEGYSVSREKKERFSLILESASTNQTSMYLCASRGGWALETGELFFGEGSRLTVL.